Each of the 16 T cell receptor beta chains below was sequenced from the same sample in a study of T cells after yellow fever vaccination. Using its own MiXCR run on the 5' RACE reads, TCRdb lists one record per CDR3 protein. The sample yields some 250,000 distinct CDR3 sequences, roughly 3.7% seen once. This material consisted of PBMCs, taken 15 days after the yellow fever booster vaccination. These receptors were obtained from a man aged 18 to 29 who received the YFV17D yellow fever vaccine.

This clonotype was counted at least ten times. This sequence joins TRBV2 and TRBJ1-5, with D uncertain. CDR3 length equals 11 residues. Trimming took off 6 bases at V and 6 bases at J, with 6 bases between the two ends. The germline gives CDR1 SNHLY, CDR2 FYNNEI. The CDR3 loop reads CASRLIQPQHF. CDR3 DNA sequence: TGTGCCAGCAGATTGATTCAGCCCCAGCATTTT.

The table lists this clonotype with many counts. The CDR3 protein is CASSSETLNTEAFF. Here the CDR3 DNA reads TGCGCCAGCTCTTCGGAGACCTTGAACACTGAAGCTTTCTTT. The chain is built from TRBV10-2 and TRBJ1-1, with no clear D. The CDR3 consists of 14 residues. The V end was cut by 8 bases, the J end by 0 bases, with 13 bases between. The germline V gene has CDR1 WSHSY and CDR2 SAAADI.

The CDR3 region has the DNA TGTGCCAGCAGAGTGGCAGGCCAGTCAGGGGAGCTGTTTTTT. It translates to CASRVAGQSGELFF. The chain employs TRBV6-5 and TRBJ2-2; D unclear. V was clipped by 6 bases and J by 8 bases, with 16 bases between them. CDR1 is MNHEY and CDR2 is SVGAGI in the germline V gene. The CDR3 consists of 14 residues.

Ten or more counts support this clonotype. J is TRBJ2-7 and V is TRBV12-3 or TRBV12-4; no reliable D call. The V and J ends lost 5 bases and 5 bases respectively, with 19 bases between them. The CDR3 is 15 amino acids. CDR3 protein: CASSPRLGSKNEQYF. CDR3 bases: TGTGCCAGCAGTCCAAGGTTAGGCAGCAAGAACGAGCAGTACTTC.

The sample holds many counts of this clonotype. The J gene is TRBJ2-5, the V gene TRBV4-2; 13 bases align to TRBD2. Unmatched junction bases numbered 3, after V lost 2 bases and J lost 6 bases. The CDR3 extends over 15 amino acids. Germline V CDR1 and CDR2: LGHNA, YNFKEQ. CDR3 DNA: TGTGCCAGCAGCCAAACTAGCGGGGGGGCAAAGACCCAGTACTTC. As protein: CASSQTSGGAKTQYF.

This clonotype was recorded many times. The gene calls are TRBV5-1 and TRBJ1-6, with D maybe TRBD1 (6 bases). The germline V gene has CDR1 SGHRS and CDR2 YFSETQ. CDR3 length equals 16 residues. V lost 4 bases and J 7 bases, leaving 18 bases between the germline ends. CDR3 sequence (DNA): TGCGCCAGCAGCGTTCTACCGGACAGCTGGAATTCACCCCTCCACTTT. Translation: CASSVLPDSWNSPLHF.

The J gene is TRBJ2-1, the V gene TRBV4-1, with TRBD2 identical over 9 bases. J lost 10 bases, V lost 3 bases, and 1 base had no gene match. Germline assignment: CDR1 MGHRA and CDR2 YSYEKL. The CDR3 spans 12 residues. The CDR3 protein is CASSHTSGEQFF. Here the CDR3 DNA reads TGCGCCAGCAGCCACACTAGCGGGGAGCAGTTCTTC.

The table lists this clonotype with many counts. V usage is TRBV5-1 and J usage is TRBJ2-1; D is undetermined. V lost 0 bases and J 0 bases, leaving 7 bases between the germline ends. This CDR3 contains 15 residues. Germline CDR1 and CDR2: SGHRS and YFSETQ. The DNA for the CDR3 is TGCGCCAGCAGCTTGGCTCGGAGCTCCTACAATGAGCAGTTCTTC. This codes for CASSLARSSYNEQFF.

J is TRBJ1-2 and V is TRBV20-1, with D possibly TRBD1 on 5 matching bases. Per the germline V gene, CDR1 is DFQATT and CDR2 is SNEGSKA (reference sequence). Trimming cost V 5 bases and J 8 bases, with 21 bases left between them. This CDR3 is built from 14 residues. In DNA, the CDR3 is TGCAGTGCTTATGATCCAGGGTCCCTCGGCGGCTACACCTTC. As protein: CSAYDPGSLGGYTF.

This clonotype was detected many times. CDR3 sequence: CSASATSGGPGYEQYF. The CDR3 DNA follows: TGCAGTGCTAGTGCAACTAGCGGGGGCCCAGGCTACGAGCAGTACTTC. The genes are TRBV20-1 and TRBJ2-7, with 11 nucleotides matching TRBD2. CDR1 is DFQATT, CDR2 SNEGSKA, per germline (reference sequence). The length of the CDR3 is 16 residues. V gave up 3 bases and J gave up 3 bases; unmatched junction bases: 10.

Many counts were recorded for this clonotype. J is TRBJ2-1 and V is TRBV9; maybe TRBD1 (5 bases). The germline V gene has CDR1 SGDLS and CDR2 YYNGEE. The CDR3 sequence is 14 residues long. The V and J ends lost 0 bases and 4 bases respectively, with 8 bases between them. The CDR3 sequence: CASSVVDKYNEQFF. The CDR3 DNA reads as TGTGCCAGCAGCGTAGTGGACAAATACAATGAGCAGTTCTTC.

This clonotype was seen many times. The chain's CDR3 is CASGIGNYGYTF. In nucleotides, the CDR3 is TGTGCCAGCGGGATAGGCAACTATGGCTACACCTTC. This chain links TRBV5-6 with TRBJ1-2, with D hard to call. Trimming cost V 7 bases and J 2 bases, with 9 bases left between them. This CDR3 has 12 amino acids. Germline CDR1 reads SGHDT; CDR2 reads YYEEEE.

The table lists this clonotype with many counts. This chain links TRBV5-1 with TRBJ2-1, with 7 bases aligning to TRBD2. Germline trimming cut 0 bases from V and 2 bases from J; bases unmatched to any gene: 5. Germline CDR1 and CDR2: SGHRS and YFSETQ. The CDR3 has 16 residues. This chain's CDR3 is CASSLGDYLAYNEQFF. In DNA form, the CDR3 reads TGCGCCAGCAGCTTGGGGGACTATCTTGCCTACAATGAGCAGTTCTTC.

CDR3 region: CASSPHNRVRDEQYF. The CDR3 DNA reads TGTGCCAGCAGCCCCCACAACAGGGTGCGCGACGAGCAGTACTTC. This sequence joins TRBV7-8 and TRBJ2-7, with a possible D match to TRBD1 (6 bases). V shed 5 bases and J shed 5 bases, with 19 bases lying between them. Germline CDR1 reads SGHVS; CDR2 reads FQNEAQ. CDR3 length: 15 amino acids.

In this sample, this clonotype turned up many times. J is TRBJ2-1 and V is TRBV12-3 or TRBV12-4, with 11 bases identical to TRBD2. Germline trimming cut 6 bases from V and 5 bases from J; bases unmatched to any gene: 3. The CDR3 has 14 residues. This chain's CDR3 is CASRGLAENNEQFF. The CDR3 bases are TGTGCCAGCAGGGGACTAGCGGAAAACAATGAGCAGTTCTTC.

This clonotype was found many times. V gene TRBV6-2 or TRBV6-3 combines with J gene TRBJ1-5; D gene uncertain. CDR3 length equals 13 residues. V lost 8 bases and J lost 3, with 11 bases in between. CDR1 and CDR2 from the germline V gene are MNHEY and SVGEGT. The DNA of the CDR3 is TGTGCCAGCGCCTCGGACCTCAATCAGCCCCAGCATTTT. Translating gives CASASDLNQPQHF.